This section outlines one T cell receptor (beta chain) sequence together with its context. This receptor's antigen is unknown. The record has no base qualities; no much larger clone is one base away. TCRbeta CDR3 regions were amplified from genomic DNA by means of the immunoSEQ Assay, a bias-controlled multiplex PCR. The authors' analysis ran thus. The number of nucleated cells in each sample was estimated by amplification of reference gene primers within the assay. To quantify the absolute abundance of each unique TCRbeta CDR3 rearrangement, sequence reads were collapsed and filtered. For each sample, productive Simpson clonality was calculated by taking the square root of Simpson's diversity index across productive rearrangements. Imported from immuneACCESS, the table was reduced by TCRdb to in-frame sequences with V and J called. These copies leave out some clones; in studies compared against another copy, an unresolved V gene accounts for under half, and the cause of the remainder is not known. Clone size and the V and J calls come from that table; the DNA yielded D and trimming. The sample table holds around 310,000 clones, of which around 92% were seen once. Roughly a tenth of the sample rests with the top ten.

This record comes from a study of blood T cell repertoires in COVID-19 (TCRdb year 2020). Context from the whole study: Samples from collaborators originated in the United States, Italy and Spain and spanned both the acute and convalescent phases of COVID-19. The prospective study material was composed of cDNA or gDNA derived from T cells, B-cell-depleted T cells, or PBMCs. Deeply sampled blood TCRbeta repertoires from subjects exposed to, actively infected with, or recovered from COVID-19 were included in the dataset. The repertoires were released in a freely available public database meant as a resource for research on the immune response to SARS-CoV-2. Samples were obtained from the ongoing ImmuneRACE study (first 160 participants) and from 1,254 subjects provided by 6 global collaborators. A de-identified subject ID, COVID-19 status, age in years and sex were almost always included in the sample metadata. Where available, HLA class I and class II types were taken from metadata supplied by the sample provider and were not determined by assay-based typing. Overall results and qualifications from the work: The amount of clinical and demographic metadata varied by source and participant and was provided uncurated.

Enrolling through a virtual design, the prospective study's participants ranged in age from roughly 18 to 89 years and lived across 20 to 30 United States geographic areas. Cohort assignment in the prospective study relied on participant-reported clinical history from a screening survey and a study questionnaire. Recovered participants in ImmuneRACE Cohort 3 were defined as having two consecutive negative NP/OP PCR tests, clearance from a healthcare professional, or resolution of symptoms. Each participant in the prospective study had whole blood, serum and a nasopharyngeal or oropharyngeal swab collected by mobile phlebotomists. Participants in the prospective study had the option to provide additional blood draws and questionnaires over a 2-month period. Prospective study blood samples were shipped either frozen or at room temperature before DNA extraction. Including the terminal cysteine and phenylalanine, the CDR3 comprises 13 residues. The CDR3 DNA has 39 bases and is translated from base 1. Trimming takes 1 base from V and 3 bases from J, and the germline ends sit 7 bases apart.

This clonotype originated in a woman aged 25 to 45 who had recovered from COVID-19. This receptor chain uses TRBV12-3 or TRBV12-4 and TRBJ2-7, and TRBD1 may be the D gene, going by 6 matching bases. Sequencing was carried out using PBMCs or T cells enriched from blood (not recorded which). Here the CDR3 is given as CASSLEQGYEQYF. The DNA is TGTGCCAGCAGTTTAGAACAGGGCTACGAGCAGTACTTC.